This record looks at one T cell receptor beta chain sequence and its context. The junction differs from germline at one of its ends, possibly a read error. The CDR3 contains 16 residues. Germline CDR1 is SGHVS and CDR2 is FQNEAQ. Time point in this sample: after preoperative PTX-NDP chemotherapy. The data derive from a study of esophageal squamous cell carcinoma under preoperative chemotherapy. TCRdb re-derived calls from the PCR reads in MiXCR, one entry per CDR3 protein. The top ten hold roughly 24% of the sample, which has about 32,000 distinct CDR3 sequences, 40% to 65% seen once. The clonotype originates from a human donor with esophageal squamous cell carcinoma. The donor label of this sample is uncertain. V and J are TRBV7-8 and TRBJ2-4; D gene uncertain. The biological material was taken from a patient given preoperative chemotherapy. CDR3 sequence (DNA): TGTGCCAGCAGCTTAGCGGGTGGGTCGGCCGGAGACATGCAGTATTTC. Its translation: CASSLAGGSAGDMQYF. Supplemented by reference TRBV7-8 and TRBJ2-4, the full variable domain reads GAGVSQSPRYKVAKRGQDVALRCDPISGHVSLFWYQQALGQGPEFLTYFQNEAQLDKSGLPSDRFFAERPEGSVSTLKIQRTQQEDSAVYLCASSLAGGSAGDMQYFGAGTRLSVL.